This TCR beta chain appears in the sequencing data of a study of cytomegalovirus exposure and HLA in healthy donors. General study findings and limits: Rare TCR sequences predominated, though certain public TCRs were found in many donors.

The repertoire was sequenced with immunoSEQ multiplex PCR; TCRdb's copy has only in-frame clones and lacks some. The sample lists 95,000 to 150,000 clones, 85% to 90% seen once, with about 2.1% in the top ten. Trimming cost V 6 bases and J 8 bases, with 13 bases left between them. Germline assignment: CDR1 SGHAT and CDR2 FQNNGV. The CDR3 sequence is 12 residues long. For this clone: Its target is unknown.

The rearrangement uses TRBV11-2 and TRBJ1-2; D might be TRBD1 (5 bases). This clonotype was obtained from a woman between 18 and 30 years old in good health and CMV-seronegative. Sequenced sample: PBMCs. The CDR3 DNA is TGTGCCAGCAGTGGATGGGGGGAGGGCTACACCTTC. It specifies CASSGWGEGYTF.